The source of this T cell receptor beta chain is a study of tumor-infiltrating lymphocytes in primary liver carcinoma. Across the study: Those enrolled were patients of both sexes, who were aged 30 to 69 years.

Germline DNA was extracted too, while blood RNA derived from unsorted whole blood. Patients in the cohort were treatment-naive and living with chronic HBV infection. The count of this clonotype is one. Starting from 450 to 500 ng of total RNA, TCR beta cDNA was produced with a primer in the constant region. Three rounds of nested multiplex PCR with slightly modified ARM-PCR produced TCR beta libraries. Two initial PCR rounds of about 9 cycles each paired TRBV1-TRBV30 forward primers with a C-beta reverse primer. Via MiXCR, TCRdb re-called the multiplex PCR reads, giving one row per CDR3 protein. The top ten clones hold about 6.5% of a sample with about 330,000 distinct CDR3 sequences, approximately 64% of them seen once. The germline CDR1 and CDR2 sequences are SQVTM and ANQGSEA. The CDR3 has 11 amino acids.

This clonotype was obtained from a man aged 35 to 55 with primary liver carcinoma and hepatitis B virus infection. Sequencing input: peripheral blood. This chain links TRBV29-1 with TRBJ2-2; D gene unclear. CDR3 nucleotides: TGCAGTGCCAAATACGCCGGGGAGCTGTTTTTT. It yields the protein CSAKYAGELFF.